These 27 T cell receptor beta chains share one sample of origin, sequenced in a study of T cells after yellow fever vaccination. TCRdb reprocessed the 5' RACE reads with MiXCR, giving one entry per CDR3 protein. The sample comprises over 300,000 distinct CDR3 sequences, around 3.9% of which are singletons, and roughly a quarter rests with the top ten. Sequenced material: PBMCs, taken on the day of the yellow fever booster vaccination. The receptors here all came from a man between 18 and 29 years old who received the YFV17D yellow fever vaccine.

This chain joins TRBV7-2 and TRBJ2-5; 12 positions agree with TRBD2. The CDR3 is made up of 16 amino acids. Germline V CDR1 and CDR2: SGHTA, FQGNSA. Trimming took 6 bases from V and 5 from J; bases not matched to a gene: 10. CDR3 sequence: CASSPPSGGAWETQYF. The DNA for the CDR3 is TGTGCCAGCAGTCCCCCTAGCGGGGGGGCCTGGGAGACCCAGTACTTC.

CDR3 amino acids: CASSSTLARFGSPLHF. The CDR3 DNA follows: TGTGCCAGCAGTTCCACCCTGGCTAGGTTCGGTTCACCCCTCCACTTT. The rearrangement links TRBV7-6 to TRBJ1-6; D is undetermined. Germline CDR1 is SGHVS and CDR2 is FNYEAQ. Deletions cut 6 bases from V and 9 bases from J, with 21 bases between. The CDR3 loop spans 16 amino acids. The variable domain in full, completed from reference TRBV7-6 and TRBJ1-6, reads GAGVSQSPRYKVTKRGQDVALRCDPISGHVSLYWYRQALGQGPEFLTYFNYEAQQDKSGLPNDRFSAERPEGSISTLTIQRTEQRDSAMYRCASSSTLARFGSPLHFGNGTRLTVT.

The chain has TRBV29-1 and TRBJ2-5; D tentatively fits TRBD1 or TRBD2 (6 bases each). From germline, CDR1 is SQVTM and CDR2 ANQGSEA. Trimming cost V 3 bases and J 7 bases, with 15 bases left between them. This CDR3 contains 13 residues. The CDR3 protein is CSVDDGGWPTQYF. CDR3 DNA: TGCAGCGTTGATGACGGGGGCTGGCCGACCCAGTACTTC.

The sample holds many counts of this clonotype. The chain links TRBV9 to TRBJ2-2; TRBD2 aligns across 7 bases. CDR3 length: 15 amino acids. Per germline, CDR1 SGDLS and CDR2 YYNGEE. V gave up 3 bases and J gave up 1 base; unmatched junction bases: 3. CDR3 in amino acids: CASSEIAGNTGELFF. Here the CDR3 DNA reads TGTGCCAGCAGCGAGATAGCGGGGAACACCGGGGAGCTGTTTTTT.

This clonotype has more than one count but fewer than ten. V gene TRBV7-9 combines with J gene TRBJ2-5; D might be TRBD2 (5 bases). The V gene lost 5 bases and the J gene lost 5 bases, with 12 bases spanning the gap. Per germline, CDR1 SEHNR and CDR2 FQNEAQ (reference sequence). CDR3 length: 13 amino acids. The DNA of the CDR3 is TGTGCCAGCAGCCGCGAGGGCGGCGAGACCCAGTACTTC. This gives the protein CASSREGGETQYF. Looking up the rest from reference TRBV7-9 and TRBJ2-5 gives the full variable domain: DTGVSQNPRHKITKRGQNVTFRCDPISEHNRLYWYRQTLGQGPEFLTYFQNEAQLEKSRLLSDRFSAERPKGSFSTLEIQRTEQGDSAMYLCASSREGGETQYFGPGTRLLVL.

The rearrangement links TRBV20-1 to TRBJ2-1, with a weak D call TRBD2 (5 bases). Looked up from germline, CDR1 is DFQATT and CDR2 is SNEGSKA (reference sequence). The V gene lost 7 bases and the J gene lost 7 bases, with 11 bases spanning the gap. CDR3 length: 11 residues. CDR3 region: CSEWRSNEQFF. DNA for the CDR3: TGCAGTGAGTGGAGGTCAAATGAGCAGTTCTTC.

The J gene is TRBJ2-7, the V gene TRBV20-1, with D unresolved. The CDR3 consists of 14 residues. CDR1 is DFQATT, CDR2 SNEGSKA, per germline (reference sequence). V was shortened by 3 bases and J by 3 bases, with 15 bases between the two germline ends. This CDR3 is CSARGVPGRYEQYV. As DNA, the CDR3 is TGCAGTGCTAGGGGCGTGCCGGGTCGCTACGAGCAGTACGTC.

In this sample, this clonotype turned up many times. The V and J genes are TRBV7-2 and TRBJ1-6; D is undetermined. Deletions cut 1 base from V and 10 bases from J, with 8 bases between. Germline assignment: CDR1 SGHTA and CDR2 FQGNSA. This CDR3 region has 13 residues. The CDR3 coding sequence is TGTGCCAGCAGCTTAGTACGGGAATCACCCCTCCACTTT. Amino acid sequence: CASSLVRESPLHF.

This chain connects TRBV18 to TRBJ2-1; D tentatively fits TRBD1 or TRBD2 (5 bases each). The V and J ends lost 6 bases and 6 bases respectively, with 12 bases between them. The length of the CDR3 is 13 residues. Germline assignment: CDR1 KGHSH and CDR2 LQKENI. The CDR3 DNA is TGTGCCAGCTCCCCGGGGCGGTCCAATGAGCAGTTCTTC. Translated, it gives CASSPGRSNEQFF.

This clonotype was detected ten times or more. The chain combines TRBV29-1 with TRBJ2-5; TRBD1 matches 8 bases. J lost 4 bases, V lost 3 bases, and 10 bases had no gene match. The germline V gene encodes CDR1 SQVTM and CDR2 ANQGSEA. The CDR3 sequence is 15 residues long. Here the CDR3 DNA reads TGCAGCGTTGAGCCGCAGGGGGCGAGGGGAGAGACCCAGTACTTC. It is translated as CSVEPQGARGETQYF.

This clonotype occurred many times. CDR3 sequence: CASRGTSGGPSYNEQFF. As DNA, the CDR3 is TGTGCCAGCAGGGGTACTAGCGGGGGGCCATCCTACAATGAGCAGTTCTTC. The genes are TRBV12-3 or TRBV12-4 and TRBJ2-1; 12 bases match TRBD2. Trimming cost V 6 bases and J 1 base; bases outside gene matches: 7. CDR3 size: 17 residues.

This clonotype was observed at least ten times. V and J are TRBV5-4 and TRBJ2-2; TRBD2 might be the D (6 bases). The V end was cut by 0 bases, the J end by 4 bases, with 13 bases between. Germline V gives CDR1 SGHNT, CDR2 YYREEE (reference sequence). CDR3 size: 16 residues. CDR3 residues: CASSLARGAGTGELFF. CDR3 DNA: TGTGCCAGCAGCTTGGCTCGGGGAGCGGGCACCGGGGAGCTGTTTTTT.

This clonotype came up many times. This chain uses TRBV4-3 with TRBJ1-2; no clear D. Trimming shortened V by 0 bases and J by 6 bases, and 11 bases separated the two germline ends. Germline V CDR1 and CDR2: LGHNA, YSLEER. The CDR3 is 14 residues long. The CDR3, as DNA: TGCGCCAGCAGCCAAGATTTCCAAGGCCATGGCTACACCTTC. This sequence encodes CASSQDFQGHGYTF.

This sequence joins TRBV6-5 and TRBJ2-2; no clear D. Trimming cost V 3 bases and J 3 bases, with 17 bases left between them. The CDR3 runs to 17 residues. Looked up from germline, CDR1 is MNHEY and CDR2 is SVGAGI. The chain's CDR3 is CASSYSPRPSHTGELFF. CDR3 nucleotides: TGTGCCAGCAGTTATTCCCCGAGACCCAGCCACACCGGGGAGCTGTTTTTT.

As concerns this clonotype: Here the CDR3 omits its conserved ending phenylalanine or tryptophan, so a read error is the likely source. The rearrangement uses TRBV13 and TRBJ2-3, with 8 bases that match TRBD1. Per the germline V gene, CDR1 is PRHDT and CDR2 is FYEKMQ (reference sequence). CDR3 length: 18 amino acids. Losses at the gene ends were 2 bases for V and 2 bases for J; bases not matched to a gene: 12. CDR3 in amino acids: CASSLPPWQGAFTDTQYI. Here the CDR3 DNA reads TGTGCCAGCAGCTTACCCCCCTGGCAGGGGGCCTTCACAGATACGCAGTATATT.

This clonotype was seen many times. V and J are TRBV29-1 and TRBJ1-2; no definite D call. V was shortened by 4 bases and J by 5 bases, with 20 bases between the two germline ends. This CDR3 has 15 amino acids. The germline CDR1 and CDR2 sequences are SQVTM and ANQGSEA. The CDR3 protein is CSVVQGLGDRYGYTF. The CDR3 nucleotides read TGCAGCGTTGTCCAAGGTCTTGGAGATCGATATGGCTACACCTTC.

This chain links TRBV10-2 with TRBJ2-7; tentatively, D is TRBD1 (5 bases). Trimming left V 7 bases short and J 3 bases short, with 10 bases between. CDR1 and CDR2 (germline): WSHSY, SAAADI. The CDR3 spans 12 residues. In DNA form, the CDR3 reads TGCGCCAGCACAGGGCTTGACTACGAGCAGTACTTC. Its translation: CASTGLDYEQYF.

This clonotype was observed many times. V usage is TRBV10-3 and J usage is TRBJ2-2; weak D call: TRBD1 (5 bases). The CDR3 runs 17 residues. From germline, CDR1 is ENHRY and CDR2 SYGVKD. The V and J ends lost 0 bases and 5 bases respectively, with 16 bases between them. CDR3 DNA sequence: TGTGCCATCAGTGAGTCCCCCCAGGGAACGGCAACCGGGGAGCTGTTTTTT. It yields the protein CAISESPQGTATGELFF.

This clonotype was found many times. CDR3 sequence (DNA): TGCGCCAGCAGCCCCGGACAGGGGAACACTGAAGCTTTCTTT. Residues: CASSPGQGNTEAFF. The chain couples TRBV5-1 to TRBJ1-1; the match to TRBD1 covers 8 bases. CDR1 and CDR2 from the germline V gene are SGHRS and YFSETQ. This CDR3 spans 14 amino acids. The trim removed 4 bases at V and 1 base at J, leaving 3 bases unmatched. The entire variable domain, with the rest obtained from reference TRBV5-1 and TRBJ1-1, is as follows: KAGVTQTPRYLIKTRGQQVTLSCSPISGHRSVSWYQQTPGQGLQFLFEYFSETQRNKGNFPGRFSGRQFSNSRSEMNVSTLELGDSALYLCASSPGQGNTEAFFGQGTRLTVV.

The V and J genes are TRBV24-1 and TRBJ2-1; tentatively, D is TRBD2 (6 bases). Germline V gene sequence: CDR1 KGHDR, CDR2 SFDVKD. V was clipped by 7 bases and J by 0 bases, with 15 bases between them. The CDR3 runs to 16 residues. The CDR3 reads CATSAGGLSSYNEQFF. The CDR3 coding sequence is TGTGCCACCAGCGCCGGGGGTCTGAGCTCCTACAATGAGCAGTTCTTC.

The sample holds many counts of this clonotype. A junction boundary mismatches the germline segment, possibly from a read error. This chain connects TRBV7-8 to TRBJ2-3, with 10 nucleotides matching TRBD2. The CDR3 is 15 amino acids. The germline V gene has CDR1 SGHVS and CDR2 FQNEAQ. The CDR3 DNA reads TGTGCCAGCAGCGGTCTGTGGTCTAGCGGGGGCGCGGTGGATTTT. Translation: CASSGLWSSGGAVDF.

At least ten counts were recorded for this clonotype. CDR3 coding DNA: TGTGCCACCAGTGTCCATAGGGGAAAGTTGGAACACGGTACGCAGTATTTT. As protein: CATSVHRGKLEHGTQYF. This chain connects TRBV24-1 to TRBJ2-3; weak D call: TRBD1 (5 bases). The length of the CDR3 is 17 residues. The V and J ends lost 5 bases and 8 bases respectively, with 25 bases between them. Germline V CDR1 and CDR2: KGHDR, SFDVKD.

The chain recombines TRBV12-3 or TRBV12-4 with TRBJ1-5; D perhaps matches TRBD1 (6 bases). Trimming took 6 bases from V and 0 from J, leaving 18 bases between them. The CDR3 is made up of 17 amino acids. This chain's CDR3 is CASSPPQGLVSNQPQHF. For the CDR3, the DNA is TGTGCCAGCAGCCCTCCCCAGGGGCTGGTTAGCAATCAGCCCCAGCATTTT.

At least ten counts were recorded for this clonotype. This chain connects TRBV6-5 to TRBJ1-2, with D possibly being TRBD1 (5 bases). The CDR3 has 13 amino acids. Trimming took off 8 bases at V and 3 bases at J, with 13 bases between the two ends. Germline CDR1 is MNHEY and CDR2 is SVGAGI. CDR3 protein: CASSKPTDYGYTF. In nucleotides, the CDR3 is TGTGCCAGCTCAAAGCCGACAGACTATGGCTACACCTTC.

This clonotype was counted a few times. This chain links TRBV11-2 with TRBJ1-1, with 7 bases that match TRBD1. The CDR3 contains 16 residues. Germline CDR1 is SGHAT and CDR2 is FQNNGV. V lost 4 bases, J lost 4 bases, and 12 bases stayed unmatched. CDR3 protein: CASSSGGRGRTTEAFF. The CDR3 nucleotides read TGTGCCAGCAGCTCGGGGGGTAGGGGGCGGACCACTGAAGCTTTCTTT.

The chain uses TRBV6-5 and TRBJ2-7, with D tentatively TRBD1 (6 bases). The CDR3 consists of 14 residues. V gave up 1 base and J gave up 7 bases, with 14 bases separating them. The V gene's germline CDR1 is MNHEY and CDR2 SVGAGI. The CDR3 nucleotides are TGTGCCAGCAGTTACTTAGGGGCAGGGGAAGAGCAGTACTTC. Translation gives CASSYLGAGEEQYF.

The chain couples TRBV18 to TRBJ1-5; no clear D. This CDR3 is 14 amino acids long. Germline CDR1 reads KGHSH; CDR2 reads LQKENI. V was cut by 2 bases and J by 5 bases, with 10 bases left in between. CDR3 protein: CASSPSQPDQPQHF. For the CDR3, the DNA is TGTGCCAGCTCACCATCCCAGCCTGATCAGCCCCAGCATTTT.